This is a list of T cell receptor beta chains from one sample in a study of cytotoxic CD8 clonotypes in ibrutinib-treated CLL. Produced via immunoSEQ multiplex PCR; TCRdb's table is partial and in-frame only. The sample holds about 200,000 clones, about four fifths seen once. Material: PBMCs, obtained after 12 months of ibrutinib treatment. The receptors were sampled from a human donor with chronic lymphocytic leukemia. Each CDR3 is given with its conserved first and last residue. The D gene is left open where the match is weak. Clone size appears in some rows only: once, few, many, or a class for an expanded clone.

-	TRBV4-1	TRBJ1-5	-	TGCGCCAGCAGCCAAGAAGGGGCTGGCAATCAGCCCCAGCATTTT	CASSQEGAGNQPQHF
TRBD1	TRBV5-1	TRBJ2-5	-	TGCGCCAGCAGCTTGACAGGGGAGTGGGAGACCCAGTACTTC	CASSLTGEWETQYF
TRBD2	TRBV5-6	TRBJ2-7	once	TGTGCCAGCAGCCGGCGCCACGCGGGAGGGTCCTACGAGCAGTACTTC	CASSRRHAGGSYEQYF
-	TRBV25-1	TRBJ1-4	-	TGTGCCAGCAGTGAGTCAGGGAATGAAAAACTGTTTTTT	CASSESGNEKLFF
-	TRBV9	TRBJ2-5	-	TGTGCCAGCAGCGTAGGGACACGCCACCAAGAGACCCAGTACTTC	CASSVGTRHQETQYF
-	TRBV30	TRBJ2-4	-	TGTGCCTGGAGGGGGGGCACACATTTTACTCAGTACTTC	CAWRGGTHFTQYF
-	TRBV4-1	TRBJ2-7	-	TGCGCCAGCAGCCAAGTGCCCCCTTGGGAGCAGTACTTC	CASSQVPPWEQYF
TRBD1	TRBV5-6	TRBJ1-2	-	TGTGCCAGCAGCGAAAGGGACAGGGTGAGGTATGGCTACACCTTC	CASSERDRVRYGYTF
-	TRBV2	TRBJ2-5	-	TGTGCCAGCAGTTGGGGGGGCAGGTCCCTACAAGAGACCCAGTACTTC	CASSWGGRSLQETQYF
-	TRBV7-2	TRBJ2-5	once	TGTGCCAGCAGCTTAGTAGGGGGGGAGACCCAGTACTTC	CASSLVGGETQYF
-	TRBV7-8	TRBJ1-5	-	TGTGCCAGCAGCTCCTATGCCGGGAGAGGCAATCAGCCCCAGCATTTT	CASSSYAGRGNQPQHF
-	TRBV4-1	TRBJ2-1	few	TGCGCCAGCAGCAAAAGGCAGGCAGGGGATGAGCAGTTCTTC	CASSKRQAGDEQFF
-	TRBV27	TRBJ1-1	-	TGTGCCAGCAGTTTAAGGCCCGGATACACTGAAGCTTTCTTT	CASSLRPGYTEAFF
-	TRBV7-9	TRBJ1-1	-	TGTGCCAGCAGCTTCGCCCGGTTGAACACTGAAGCTTTCTTT	CASSFARLNTEAFF
TRBD1	TRBV5-1	TRBJ1-6	once	TGCGCCAGCAGCTTGGGGGACAGCGTGGGGTCACCCCTCCACTTT	CASSLGDSVGSPLHF
TRBD2	TRBV9	TRBJ2-3	-	TGTGCCAGCAGCTTGGGACTAGCGGAATATAGCACAGATACGCAGTATTTT	CASSLGLAEYSTDTQYF
-	TRBV2	TRBJ1-1	-	TGTGCCAGCAGTCTTCTCCTGAACACTGAAGCTTTCTTT	CASSLLLNTEAFF
TRBD2	TRBV7-8	TRBJ2-1	-	TGTGCCAGCAGCTCTAGCGGGAGAACATCATTCGTCTATGAGCAGTTCTTC	CASSSSGRTSFVYEQFF
TRBD1	TRBV6-5	TRBJ1-1	-	TGTGCCAGCAGTAGTCCGGGACAGGGCAACACTGAAGCTTTCTTT	CASSSPGQGNTEAFF
TRBD1	TRBV2	TRBJ1-1	-	TGTGCCAGCAGTGAATACAGGGGGCGCGGGTCGCGTGCTTTCTTT	CASSEYRGRGSRAFF
TRBD1	TRBV27	TRBJ1-5	few	TGTGCCAGAGGGACAGGTGGTAGCAATCAGCCCCAGCATTTT	CARGTGGSNQPQHF
TRBD2	TRBV6-1	TRBJ2-1	-	TGTGCCACCGGGCCCGGGACTAGTCCCTACAATGAGCAGTTCTTC	CATGPGTSPYNEQFF
TRBD1	TRBV5-1	TRBJ1-2	-	TGCGCCAGCAGTAGTCCTAGCCGAGGGGGCATTTACACCTTC	CASSSPSRGGIYTF
-	TRBV2	TRBJ2-5	-	TGTGCCAGCAGGTACCAAGAGACCCAGTACTTC	CASRYQETQYF
-	TRBV4-1	TRBJ1-3	-	TGCGCCAGCAGCCAAGCGGTGGCTGGAAACACCATATATTTT	CASSQAVAGNTIYF
-	TRBV5-1	TRBJ2-1	-	TGCGCCAGCACTCCCGGAGGGCTCAATGAGCAGTTCTTC	CASTPGGLNEQFF
-	TRBV6-5	TRBJ1-1	few	TGTGCCAGCAATTCGGGACACCTGAACACTGAAGCTTTCTTT	CASNSGHLNTEAFF
-	TRBV29-1	TRBJ1-1	-	TGCAGCGTTGCACATGGAGGGAACACTGAAGCTTTCTTT	CSVAHGGNTEAFF
-	TRBV19	TRBJ1-5	-	TGTGCCAGTAGGCAGGGTTCTCAGCCCCAGCATTTT	CASRQGSQPQHF
-	TRBV5-4	TRBJ1-4	-	TGTGCCAGCAGCTGGGGGGCGGCTAAGAATGAAAAACTGTTTTTT	CASSWGAAKNEKLFF
TRBD2	TRBV2	TRBJ2-3	-	TGTGCCAGCAGTTTGGGACTAGCGGTTACAGATACGCAGTATTTT	CASSLGLAVTDTQYF
TRBD1	TRBV13	TRBJ2-7	-	TGTGCCAGCAGCTCCCCGAACAGGGGAAATTACGAGCAGTACTTC	CASSSPNRGNYEQYF
-	TRBV27	TRBJ2-3	-	TGTGCCAGCAGTTTATATGTCGGGCGAGAGGGAGATACGCAGTATTTT	CASSLYVGREGDTQYF
-	TRBV19	TRBJ2-2	-	TGTGCCAGCGGGGCCGGGGGAAACACCGGGGAGCTGTTTTTT	CASGAGGNTGELFF
-	TRBV2	TRBJ2-1	-	TGTGCCAGCAGGCTTCGGTCTAGGGCTGATGAGCAGTTCTTC	CASRLRSRADEQFF
-	TRBV5-1	TRBJ1-1	-	TGCGCCAGCAGCTTGGCCGGCAGGCTGGATGAAGCTTTCTTT	CASSLAGRLDEAFF
-	TRBV5-4	TRBJ2-7	-	TGTGCCAGCAGCTTGGCCGGCCTATACGAGCAGTACTTC	CASSLAGLYEQYF
TRBD1	TRBV5-6	TRBJ2-5	-	TGTGCCAGCAGCTTGAAGGCAGGGGGCGCAGAGACCCAGTACTTC	CASSLKAGGAETQYF
-	TRBV19	TRBJ2-7	-	TGTGCCAGTCGTGTGCGGGGGGACAGCTCCTACGAGCAGTACTTC	CASRVRGDSSYEQYF
TRBD1	TRBV10-3	TRBJ2-7	-	TGTGCCATCGGATTAGACAGGGACAACTACGAGCAGTACTTC	CAIGLDRDNYEQYF
-	TRBV20-1	TRBJ2-5	once	TGCAGTGCTAGAGATTATGAGACCCAGTACTTC	CSARDYETQYF
-	TRBV5-5	TRBJ2-3	-	TGTGCCAGCAGCTTGGCTTCCCAGGGTGGAGATACGCAGTATTTT	CASSLASQGGDTQYF
-	TRBV9	TRBJ2-7	few	TGTGCCAGCAGCTTCGAGGGTAGTTCCTACGAGCAGTACTTC	CASSFEGSSYEQYF
-	TRBV27	TRBJ2-3	few	TGTGCCAGCAGTTTGCTCGGCACAGATACGCAGTATTTT	CASSLLGTDTQYF
-	TRBV10-3	TRBJ2-6	-	TGTGCCATCGGGGGGAACGTCCTGACTTTC	CAIGGNVLTF
-	TRBV5-1	TRBJ2-5	-	TGCGCCAGCAGCTTGGAGGCGACAGAGACCCAGTACTTC	CASSLEATETQYF
-	TRBV21-1	TRBJ1-4	-	TGTGCCAGCAGCAAAGGAGGGGATGACAGGGGCGGCTATGAAAAACTGTTTTTT	CASSKGGDDRGGYEKLFF
TRBD1	TRBV28	TRBJ1-2	-	TGTGCCAGCAGTCCGGGACAGTTGAGTGTTGGCTACACCTTC	CASSPGQLSVGYTF
TRBD2	TRBV5-1	TRBJ2-7	-	TGCGCCAGCAGCTGGGGGACTAGCGGTCACGGGGTCTCCTACGAGCAGTACTTC	CASSWGTSGHGVSYEQYF
-	TRBV6-1	TRBJ2-4	-	TGTGCCAGCAGTGAAGCGCTACAGGTAGACAGGCCCGGGGACTTC	CASSEALQVDRPGDF
-	TRBV5-1	TRBJ2-3	-	TGCGCCAGCAGCTTGAGTTTAATGATAACAGATACGCAGTATTTT	CASSLSLMITDTQYF
-	TRBV7-9	TRBJ2-5	-	TGTGCCAGCAGCTCTAGGGTCGGGGAGACCCAGTACTTC	CASSSRVGETQYF
TRBD1	TRBV27	TRBJ2-7	-	TGTGCCAGCATCAAAAACGCCCCAAGGGGCCGGACAGGGGGCGGGCAGTACTTC	CASIKNAPRGRTGGGQYF
TRBD1	TRBV7-9	TRBJ1-3	-	TGTGCCAGCAGCTTAGTGTACAGGGGTAGCGGAAACACCATATATTTT	CASSLVYRGSGNTIYF
-	TRBV5-1	TRBJ2-5	-	TGCGCCAGCAGCTCTGACTTGGAAGAGACCCAGTACTTC	CASSSDLEETQYF